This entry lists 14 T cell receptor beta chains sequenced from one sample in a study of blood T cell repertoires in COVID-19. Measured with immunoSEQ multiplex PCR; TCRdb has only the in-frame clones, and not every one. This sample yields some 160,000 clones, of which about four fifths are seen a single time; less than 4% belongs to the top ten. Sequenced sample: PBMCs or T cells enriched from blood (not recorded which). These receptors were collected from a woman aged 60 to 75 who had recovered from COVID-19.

The CDR3 nucleotides are TGTGCCAGCAGCTTAGCGACAGGGATGGGCTACACCTTC. Protein sequence: CASSLATGMGYTF. This sequence joins TRBV7-2 and TRBJ1-2, with 7 bases lining up with TRBD1. With 0 bases clipped from V and 8 bases from J, the junction kept 3 bases outside the gene matches. The length of the CDR3 is 13 residues. In germline, CDR1 is SGHTA, CDR2 FQGNSA.

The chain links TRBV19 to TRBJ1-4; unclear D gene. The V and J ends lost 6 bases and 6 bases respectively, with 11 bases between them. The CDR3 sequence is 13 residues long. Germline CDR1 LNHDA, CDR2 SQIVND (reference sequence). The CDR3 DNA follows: TGTGCCAGTAGCTGGACTCAGGATGAAAAACTGTTTTTT. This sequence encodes CASSWTQDEKLFF.

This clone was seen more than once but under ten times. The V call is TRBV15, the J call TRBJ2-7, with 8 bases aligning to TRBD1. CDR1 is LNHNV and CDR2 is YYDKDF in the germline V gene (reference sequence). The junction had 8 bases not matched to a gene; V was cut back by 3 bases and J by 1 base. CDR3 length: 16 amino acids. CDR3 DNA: TGTGCCACCAGCAGGGAAGGACAGGGTACTTCCTACGAGCAGTACTTC. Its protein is CATSREGQGTSYEQYF.

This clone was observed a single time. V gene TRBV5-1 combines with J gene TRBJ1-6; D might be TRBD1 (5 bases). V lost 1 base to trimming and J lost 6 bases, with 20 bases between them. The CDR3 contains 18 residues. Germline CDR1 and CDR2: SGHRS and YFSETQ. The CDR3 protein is CASSLSGFTESSNSPLHF. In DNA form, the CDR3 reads TGCGCCAGCAGCTTGTCAGGGTTTACCGAATCGTCTAATTCACCCCTCCACTTT.

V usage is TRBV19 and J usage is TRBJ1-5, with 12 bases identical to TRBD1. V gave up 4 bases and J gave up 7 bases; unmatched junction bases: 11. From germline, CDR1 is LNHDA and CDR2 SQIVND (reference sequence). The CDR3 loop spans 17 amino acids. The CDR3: CASSTYRDRGQGQPQHF. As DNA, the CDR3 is TGTGCCAGTAGTACCTACCGGGACAGGGGGCAAGGGCAGCCCCAGCATTTT.

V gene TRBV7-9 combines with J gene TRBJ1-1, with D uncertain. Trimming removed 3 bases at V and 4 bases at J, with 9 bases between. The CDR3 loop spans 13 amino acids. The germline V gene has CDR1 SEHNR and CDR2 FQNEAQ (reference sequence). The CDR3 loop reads CASSFGKITEAFF. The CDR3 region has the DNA TGTGCCAGCAGCTTCGGGAAGATCACTGAAGCTTTCTTT.

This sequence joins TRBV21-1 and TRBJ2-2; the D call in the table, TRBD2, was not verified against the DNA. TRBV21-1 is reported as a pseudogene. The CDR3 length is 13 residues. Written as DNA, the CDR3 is TGTGCCAGCAGCAATAGCGCCCCTGGGGAGCTGTTTTTT. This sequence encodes CASSNSAPGELFF.

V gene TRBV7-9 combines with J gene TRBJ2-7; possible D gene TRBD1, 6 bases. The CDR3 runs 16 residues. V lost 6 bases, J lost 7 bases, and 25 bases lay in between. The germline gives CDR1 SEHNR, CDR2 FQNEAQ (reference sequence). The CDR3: CASSSRQARQLGEQYF. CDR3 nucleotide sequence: TGTGCCAGCAGTTCCCGACAGGCCCGACAACTGGGGGAGCAGTACTTC.

The DNA of the CDR3 is TGTGCCAGCAGCTTAGGGGCAGGCAGACCAGCTTTCTTT. Its translation: CASSLGAGRPAFF. The rearrangement joins TRBV11-3 to TRBJ1-1; D unclear. V gave up 1 base and J gave up 10 bases, with 13 bases separating them. This CDR3 has 13 residues. Germline loops: CDR1 SGHNT, CDR2 YENEEA.

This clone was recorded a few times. The CDR3 DNA reads as TGTGCCAGTAGTACCGGGACAGCTATAGCTTTCTTT. This sequence encodes CASSTGTAIAFF. The chain recombines TRBV19 with TRBJ1-1, with 7 bases aligning to TRBD1. This CDR3 comprises 12 residues. Germline values: CDR1 LNHDA, CDR2 SQIVND (reference sequence). With 4 bases clipped from V and 10 bases from J, the junction kept 6 bases outside the gene matches.

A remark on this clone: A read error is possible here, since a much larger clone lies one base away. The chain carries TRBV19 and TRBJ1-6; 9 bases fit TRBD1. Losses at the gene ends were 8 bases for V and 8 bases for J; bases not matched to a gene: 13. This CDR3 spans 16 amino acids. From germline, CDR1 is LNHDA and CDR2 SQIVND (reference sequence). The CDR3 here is CASPWDRVREDSPLHF. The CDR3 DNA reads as TGTGCCAGTCCCTGGGACAGGGTTAGGGAAGATTCACCCCTCCACTTT.

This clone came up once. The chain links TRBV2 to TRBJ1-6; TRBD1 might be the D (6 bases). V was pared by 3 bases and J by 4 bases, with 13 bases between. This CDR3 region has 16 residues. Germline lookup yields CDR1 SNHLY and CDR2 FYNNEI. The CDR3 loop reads CASSETQGSYNSPLHF. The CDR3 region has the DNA TGTGCCAGCAGTGAGACACAGGGTTCTTATAATTCACCCCTCCACTTT.

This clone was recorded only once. CDR3 loop: CASSLSGSLSYEQYF. The DNA for the CDR3 is TGTGCCAGCAGCTTGTCAGGGTCCCTCTCCTACGAGCAGTACTTC. This rearrangement joins TRBV5-5 to TRBJ2-7; tentatively, D is TRBD1 (5 bases). The ends were cut back, 1 base at V and 0 bases at J, with 11 bases in the middle. This CDR3 is 15 amino acids long. Germline V gene lookup returns CDR1 SGHKS and CDR2 YYEKEE (reference sequence). The full variable domain, in which reference TRBV5-5 and TRBJ2-7 provide the parts outside the CDR3, is DAGVTQSPTHLIKTRGQQVTLRCSPISGHKSVSWYQQVLGQGPQFIFQYYEKEERGRGNFPDRFSARQFPNYSSELNVNALLLGDSALYLCASSLSGSLSYEQYFGPGTRLTVT.

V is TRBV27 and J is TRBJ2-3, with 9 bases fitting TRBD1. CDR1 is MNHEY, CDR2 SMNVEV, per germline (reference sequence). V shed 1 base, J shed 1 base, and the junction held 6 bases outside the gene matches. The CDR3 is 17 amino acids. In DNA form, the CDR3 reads TGTGCCAGCAGTTTATATGGGACAGGGCAGGGCACAGATACGCAGTATTTT. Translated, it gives CASSLYGTGQGTDTQYF.